This TCR beta chain was identified during a study of blood T cell repertoires in COVID-19. Germline CDR1 WNHNN, CDR2 SYGVQD (reference sequence). V lost 11 bases, J lost 2 bases, and 9 bases stayed unmatched. The CDR3 is 14 amino acids. Measured with immunoSEQ multiplex PCR; TCRdb has only the in-frame clones, and not every one. Among around 620,000 clones listed, over 80% were seen once. The material sequenced was peripheral blood. The receptor comes from a woman aged 18-35 years with acute or convalescent COVID-19. This sequence joins TRBV10-1 and TRBJ2-7; 10 nucleotides match TRBD1. CDR3 in amino acids: CACRAGTGAYEQYF. The CDR3 DNA sequence: TGCGCCTGCCGAGCCGGGACAGGGGCCTACGAGCAGTACTTC.